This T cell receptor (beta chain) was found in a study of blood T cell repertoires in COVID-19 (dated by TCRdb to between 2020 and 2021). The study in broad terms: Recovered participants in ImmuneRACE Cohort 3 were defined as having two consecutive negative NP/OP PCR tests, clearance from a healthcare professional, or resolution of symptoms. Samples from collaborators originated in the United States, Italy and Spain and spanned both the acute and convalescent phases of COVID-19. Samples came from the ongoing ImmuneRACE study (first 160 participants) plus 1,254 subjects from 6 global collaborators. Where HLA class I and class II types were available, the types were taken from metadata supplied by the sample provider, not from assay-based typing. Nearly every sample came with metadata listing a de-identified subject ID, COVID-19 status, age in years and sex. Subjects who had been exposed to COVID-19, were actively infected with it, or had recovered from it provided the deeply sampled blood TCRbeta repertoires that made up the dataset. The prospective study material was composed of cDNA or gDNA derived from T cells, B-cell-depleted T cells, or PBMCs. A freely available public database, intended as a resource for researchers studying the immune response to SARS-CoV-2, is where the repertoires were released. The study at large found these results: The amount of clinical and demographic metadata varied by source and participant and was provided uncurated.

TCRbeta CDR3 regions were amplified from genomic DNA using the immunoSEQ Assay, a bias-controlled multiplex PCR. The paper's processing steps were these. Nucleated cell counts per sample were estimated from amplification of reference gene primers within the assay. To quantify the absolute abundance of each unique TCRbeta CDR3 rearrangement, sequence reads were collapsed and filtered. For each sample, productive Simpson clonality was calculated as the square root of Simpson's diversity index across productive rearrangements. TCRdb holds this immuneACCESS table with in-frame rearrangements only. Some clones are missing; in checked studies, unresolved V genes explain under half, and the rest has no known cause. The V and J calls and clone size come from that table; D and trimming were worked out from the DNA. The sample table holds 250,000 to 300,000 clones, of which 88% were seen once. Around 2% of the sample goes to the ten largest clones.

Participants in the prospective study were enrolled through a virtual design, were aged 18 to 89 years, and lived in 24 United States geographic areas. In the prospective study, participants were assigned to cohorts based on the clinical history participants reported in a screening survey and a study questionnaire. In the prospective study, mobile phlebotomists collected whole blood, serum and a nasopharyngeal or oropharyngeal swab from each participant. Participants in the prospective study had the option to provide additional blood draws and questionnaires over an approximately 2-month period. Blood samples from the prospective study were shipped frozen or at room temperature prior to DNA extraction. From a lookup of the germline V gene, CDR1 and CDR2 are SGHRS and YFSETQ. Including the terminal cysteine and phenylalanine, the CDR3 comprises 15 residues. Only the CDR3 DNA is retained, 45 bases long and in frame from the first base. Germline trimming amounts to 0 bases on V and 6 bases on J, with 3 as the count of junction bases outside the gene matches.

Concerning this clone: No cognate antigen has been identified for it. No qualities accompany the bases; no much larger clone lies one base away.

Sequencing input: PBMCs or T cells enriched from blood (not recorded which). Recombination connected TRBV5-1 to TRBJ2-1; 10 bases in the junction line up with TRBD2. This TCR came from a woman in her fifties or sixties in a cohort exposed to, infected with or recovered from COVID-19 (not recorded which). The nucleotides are TGCGCCAGCAGCTTGGTTAGCGGGAGGAGCAATGAGCAGTTCTTC. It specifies CASSLVSGRSNEQFF.